The 18 T cell receptor beta chains given below trace back to one sample, sequenced in a study of blood T cell repertoires in COVID-19 (dated by TCRdb to between 2020 and 2021). The library was generated by the immunoSEQ multiplex PCR assay. TCRdb stores this immuneACCESS table with in-frame sequences only. Part of the clones is absent; in the studies checked, under half of the shortfall reflects unresolved V genes, and no reason is known for the rest. The table for this sample lists 70,000 to 100,000 clones; around 90% of them were counted only once. The ten largest clones capture 3.5% to 5% of the sample. Source material: peripheral blood. Receptor source: a woman over 75 with active or convalescent COVID-19.

The chain links TRBV5-8 to TRBJ2-5, with a weak D call TRBD1 (5 bases). Germline-derived CDR1 and CDR2 are SGHTS and YDEGEE. V shed 3 bases and J shed 3 bases, with 15 bases lying between them. This CDR3 region has 15 residues. This CDR3 reads CASSSEQGTEETQYF. CDR3 nucleotides: TGTGCCAGCAGCTCCGAGCAGGGTACAGAAGAGACCCAGTACTTC. Looking up the rest from reference TRBV5-8 and TRBJ2-5 gives the full variable domain: EAGVTQSPTHLIKTRGQQATLRCSPISGHTSVYWYQQALGLGLQFLLWYDEGEERNRGNFPPRFSGRQFPNYSSELNVNALELEDSALYLCASSSEQGTEETQYFGPGTRLLVL.

The V call is TRBV18, the J call TRBJ2-5; 7 nucleotides align to TRBD1. The V gene's germline CDR1 is KGHSH and CDR2 LQKENI. V shed 3 bases and J 3 bases; nucleotides not matched to a gene: 1. The CDR3 contains 13 residues. The CDR3, as DNA: TGTGCCAGCTCACCCGGGACAGAAGAGACCCAGTACTTC. Translated, it gives CASSPGTEETQYF.

The chain recombines TRBV27 with TRBJ1-3, with 9 bases fitting TRBD1. Germline V gene sequence: CDR1 MNHEY, CDR2 SMNVEV (reference sequence). This CDR3 region has 18 residues. Germline trimming cut 5 bases from V and 0 bases from J; bases unmatched to any gene: 11. CDR3 amino acids: CASSPGTGPLLSGNTIYF. The CDR3 DNA sequence: TGTGCCAGCAGTCCCGGGACAGGGCCTCTCCTCTCTGGAAACACCATATATTTT.

The chain couples TRBV3-1 (or the pseudogene TRBV3-2) to TRBJ2-7; possibly TRBD2 for D (5 bases). Germline CDR1 reads LGHDT; CDR2 reads YNNKEL (reference sequence). V lost 0 bases and J lost 7, with 7 bases in between. The CDR3 is made up of 12 amino acids. The CDR3 DNA is TGTGCCAGCAGCCAAGAATGGAGGGAGCAGTACTTC. Protein sequence: CASSQEWREQYF.

This rearrangement joins TRBV5-1 to TRBJ2-1; 12 nucleotides line up with TRBD2. Per germline, CDR1 SGHRS and CDR2 YFSETQ. CDR3 length equals 13 residues. J gave up 15 bases and V 1 base, and 5 bases lay outside the gene matches. The DNA of the CDR3 is TGCGCCAGCAGCTTGTCTAGCGGGAGGGGGTCGTTCTTC. Protein product: CASSLSSGRGSFF.

The chain employs TRBV7-9 and TRBJ1-5; D unresolved. Germline lookup yields CDR1 SEHNR and CDR2 FQNEAQ (reference sequence). V shed 5 bases and J shed 0 bases, with 11 bases lying between them. The length of the CDR3 is 15 residues. The CDR3 DNA reads as TGTGCCAGCAGCCCGAGTGGTAATAGCAATCAGCCCCAGCATTTT. Amino acid sequence: CASSPSGNSNQPQHF.

V is TRBV7-2 and J is TRBJ2-7, with a tentative D call TRBD2 (5 bases). Germline V gene sequence: CDR1 SGHTA, CDR2 FQGNSA. Deletions cut 0 bases from V and 2 bases from J, with 17 bases between. This CDR3 has 17 amino acids. As DNA, the CDR3 is TGTGCCAGCAGCTTAGCAGGCGGGCCGACGGTTACCTACGAGCAGTACTTC. Translation: CASSLAGGPTVTYEQYF.

The V call is TRBV7-7, the J call TRBJ2-3, with 8 bases aligning to TRBD2. Per germline, CDR1 SSHAT and CDR2 FNYEAQ (reference sequence). The CDR3 covers 16 residues. DNA for the CDR3: TGTGCTAGCGCGAGATCACTAGCGGAGGGAACAGATACGCAGTATTTT. Encoded protein: CASARSLAEGTDTQYF. The variable domain in full, completed from reference TRBV7-7 and TRBJ2-3, reads GAGVSQSPRYKVTKRGQDVTLRCDPISSHATLYWYQQALGQGPEFLTYFNYEAQPDKSGLPSDRFSAERPEGSISTLTIQRTEQRDSAMYRCASARSLAEGTDTQYFGPGTRLTVL.

V usage is TRBV5-4 and J usage is TRBJ2-1; maybe TRBD2 (6 bases). CDR3 length: 17 residues. The germline V and J ends were trimmed by 0 bases and 0 bases, with 13 bases remaining between them. CDR1 is SGHNT, CDR2 YYREEE, per germline (reference sequence). Here the CDR3 DNA reads TGTGCCAGCAGCTTGGAGGGTGTGCGGGGCTCCTACAATGAGCAGTTCTTC. This codes for CASSLEGVRGSYNEQFF. Supplemented by reference TRBV5-4 and TRBJ2-1, the full variable domain reads ETGVTQSPTHLIKTRGQQVTLRCSSQSGHNTVSWYQQALGQGPQFIFQYYREEENGRGNFPPRFSGLQFPNYSSELNVNALELDDSALYLCASSLEGVRGSYNEQFFGPGTRLTVL.

The V call is TRBV4-3, the J call TRBJ2-7, with TRBD2 identical over 11 bases. CDR1 and CDR2 from the germline V gene are LGHNA and YSLEER. The CDR3 has 18 residues. Trimming at V came to 4 bases and at J to 4 bases, leaving 15 bases not matched to a gene. The DNA of the CDR3 is TGCGCCAGCAGCCGGGGACTAGCGGACACGGCTTTTTTTTACGAGCAGTACTTC. Amino acids: CASSRGLADTAFFYEQYF.

The V and J genes are TRBV28 and TRBJ1-5; tentatively, D is TRBD1 (5 bases). This CDR3 has 17 residues. Germline CDR1 reads MDHEN; CDR2 reads SYDVKM. V lost 1 base and J 2 bases, leaving 15 bases between the germline ends. CDR3 region: CASSLLAGRGGNQPQHF. CDR3 DNA sequence: TGTGCCAGCAGTTTATTAGCGGGGCGCGGAGGCAATCAGCCCCAGCATTTT.

The sample holds one count of this clone. V usage is TRBV9 and J usage is TRBJ2-1, with 9 bases matching TRBD2. The CDR3 spans 16 residues. Germline values: CDR1 SGDLS, CDR2 YYNGEE. The V gene end was trimmed by 0 bases and the J gene end by 8 bases; junction bases not matched to a gene: 9. The CDR3 sequence is CASSVVAGGPPDEQFF. The CDR3 DNA reads as TGTGCCAGCAGCGTAGTTGCGGGAGGGCCACCGGATGAGCAGTTCTTC. Full variable domain (remainder filled in from reference TRBV9 and TRBJ2-1): DSGVTQTPKHLITATGQRVTLRCSPRSGDLSVYWYQQSLDQGLQFLIQYYNGEERAKGNILERFSAQQFPDLHSELNLSSLELGDSALYFCASSVVAGGPPDEQFFGPGTRLTVL.

V is TRBV29-1 and J is TRBJ2-1, with 13 bases aligning to TRBD2. Germline assignment: CDR1 SQVTM and CDR2 ANQGSEA. This CDR3 has 15 residues. V lost 1 base, J lost 7 bases, and 4 bases stayed unmatched. This CDR3 reads CSVEGTTSGRNEQFF. The CDR3 DNA sequence: TGCAGCGTTGAAGGCACGACTAGCGGGAGGAATGAGCAGTTCTTC.

The rearrangement uses TRBV5-4 and TRBJ2-5; D may be TRBD2 (6 bases). The V gene lost 3 bases and the J gene lost 7 bases, with 19 bases spanning the gap. The CDR3 has 15 residues. Germline V gene lookup returns CDR1 SGHNT and CDR2 YYREEE (reference sequence). CDR3 sequence reads: CASSSPAEGRGTQYF. DNA for the CDR3: TGTGCCAGCAGCTCCCCGGCGGAGGGCCGTGGGACCCAGTACTTC.

The chain uses TRBV9 and TRBJ1-2, with 7 positions matching TRBD1. This CDR3 contains 17 residues. V lost 3 bases, J lost 8 bases, and 19 bases stayed unmatched. Looked up from germline, CDR1 is SGDLS and CDR2 is YYNGEE. The CDR3 reads CASSGGRNYRGGEGYTF. CDR3 in DNA: TGTGCCAGCAGCGGTGGACGGAACTACAGGGGCGGCGAGGGCTACACCTTC.

The chain couples TRBV25-1 to TRBJ1-5; D is ambiguous. The germline gives CDR1 MGHDK, CDR2 SYGVNS. CDR3 length: 14 amino acids. Trimming stripped 4 bases from V and 3 bases from J, with 10 bases between. As DNA, the CDR3 is TGTGCCAGCAGTGGACTGGAGTTCAATCAGCCCCAGCATTTT. Its translation: CASSGLEFNQPQHF. The full variable domain, completed using reference TRBV25-1 and TRBJ1-5, is EADIYQTPRYLVIGTGKKITLECSQTMGHDKMYWYQQDPGMELHLIHYSYGVNSTEKGDLSSESTVSRIRTEHFPLTLESARPSHTSQYLCASSGLEFNQPQHFGDGTRLSIL.

The V gene is TRBV18, the J gene TRBJ1-1; TRBD1 is a possible D gene (5 bases). The V end lost 3 bases, the J end lost 0 bases, and 11 bases lay between the germline ends. Germline CDR1 and CDR2: KGHSH and LQKENI. This CDR3 spans 15 amino acids. The CDR3 loop reads CASSPIRQMNTEAFF. In nucleotides, the CDR3 is TGTGCCAGCTCACCTATCCGACAGATGAACACTGAAGCTTTCTTT.

The V and J genes are TRBV5-4 and TRBJ1-1; 10 bases are shared with TRBD1. V dropped 0 bases and J dropped 4; count of bases not matched to a gene: 3. Germline-derived CDR1 and CDR2 are SGHNT and YYREEE (reference sequence). The CDR3 loop spans 15 amino acids. The CDR3 DNA reads as TGTGCCAGCAGCTTGGACGGGACAGGGGCCACTGAAGCTTTCTTT. It specifies CASSLDGTGATEAFF.